The 26 T cell receptor beta chains listed next were all sequenced from one sample in a study of blood T cell repertoires in COVID-19. TCRdb's copy holds only in-frame clones and misses some; the assay was immunoSEQ multiplex PCR. The data show approximately 340,000 clones, with around four fifths seen just once and around 3% held by the top ten. The sample taken for sequencing was peripheral blood. These receptors originate from a man in his thirties or forties with active or convalescent COVID-19.

This chain joins TRBV11-3 and TRBJ1-3; D is unclear. Germline V gene sequence: CDR1 SGHNT, CDR2 YENEEA. V was clipped by 5 bases and J by 0 bases, with 8 bases between them. The CDR3 has 14 residues. CDR3 in amino acids: CASSNMNSGNTIYF. In DNA, the CDR3 is TGTGCCAGCAGCAACATGAACTCTGGAAACACCATATATTTT.

V gene TRBV10-3 combines with J gene TRBJ1-2, with TRBD1 matching over 8 bases. CDR1 ENHRY and CDR2 SYGVKD come from the germline V gene. This CDR3 is 13 amino acids long. With 6 bases clipped from V and 6 bases from J, the junction kept 6 bases outside the gene matches. In nucleotides, the CDR3 is TGTGCCATCAGGCCGACAGGGGAGGATGGCTACACCTTC. Its translation is CAIRPTGEDGYTF.

This chain links TRBV4-3 with TRBJ1-2; perhaps TRBD1 as D (6 bases). With 2 bases removed from V and 7 bases from J, the gap between germline ends came to 20 bases. CDR1 is LGHNA and CDR2 is YSLEER in the germline V gene. This CDR3 is 16 amino acids long. The CDR3 sequence is CASSQQYQGREGGYTF. DNA for the CDR3: TGCGCCAGCAGCCAACAATATCAGGGGAGGGAGGGTGGCTACACCTTC.

This clone was counted between two and nine times. This sequence joins TRBV5-1 and TRBJ1-2, with D uncertain. The ends were cut back, 0 bases at V and 8 bases at J, with 20 bases in the middle. The CDR3 has 16 amino acids. Germline lookup yields CDR1 SGHRS and CDR2 YFSETQ. CDR3 nucleotides: TGCGCCAGCAGCTTGGCAACGGTATTTCAAAGGCGGGGCTACACCTTC. Translating it yields CASSLATVFQRRGYTF. Filled out from reference TRBV5-1 and TRBJ1-2, the complete variable domain reads KAGVTQTPRYLIKTRGQQVTLSCSPISGHRSVSWYQQTPGQGLQFLFEYFSETQRNKGNFPGRFSGRQFSNSRSEMNVSTLELGDSALYLCASSLATVFQRRGYTFGSGTRLTVV.

The J gene is TRBJ1-2, the V gene TRBV4-1; a weak D match, TRBD1 (5 bases). V was clipped by 2 bases and J by 2 bases, with 12 bases between them. CDR3 length equals 15 residues. Germline CDR1 reads MGHRA; CDR2 reads YSYEKL. CDR3 amino acids: CASSQPKTANYGYTF. Written as DNA, the CDR3 is TGCGCCAGCAGCCAACCTAAGACAGCGAACTATGGCTACACCTTC.

The rearrangement uses TRBV7-2 and TRBJ1-3, with 8 bases aligning to TRBD1. The CDR3 runs to 14 residues. The germline V gene encodes CDR1 SGHTA and CDR2 FQGNSA. V trimming: 5 bases; J trimming: 4 bases; junction bases outside the gene matches: 4. CDR3 nucleotide sequence: TGTGCCAGCAGCAGCACAGGGGGGGGAAACACCATATATTTT. Encoded protein: CASSSTGGGNTIYF.

The J gene is TRBJ1-2, the V gene TRBV9; TRBD1 matches at 10 bases. Germline V gives CDR1 SGDLS, CDR2 YYNGEE. Trimming at V came to 0 bases and at J to 8 bases, leaving 4 bases not matched to a gene. The CDR3 runs 14 residues. This CDR3 is CASSVGQGASGYTF. DNA of the CDR3: TGTGCCAGCAGCGTAGGACAGGGGGCATCCGGCTACACCTTC. The whole variable domain, remainder taken from reference TRBV9 and TRBJ1-2, is DSGVTQTPKHLITATGQRVTLRCSPRSGDLSVYWYQQSLDQGLQFLIQYYNGEERAKGNILERFSAQQFPDLHSELNLSSLELGDSALYFCASSVGQGASGYTFGSGTRLTVV.

The chain links TRBV24-1 to TRBJ1-2; D gene unclear. V lost 6 bases and J 3 bases, leaving 16 bases between the germline ends. The CDR3 covers 15 residues. CDR1 KGHDR and CDR2 SFDVKD come from the germline V gene. The CDR3 sequence: CATSPSPPEDYGYTF. The DNA for the CDR3 is TGTGCCACCAGTCCTTCACCCCCAGAGGACTATGGCTACACCTTC.

The genes are TRBV12-3 or TRBV12-4 and TRBJ1-2; 9 positions match TRBD1. V was pared by 5 bases and J by 10 bases, with 5 bases of the junction left unmatched. The CDR3 extends over 12 amino acids. DNA for the CDR3: TGTGCCAGCAGTCCCCGGACAGGGGTCTACACCTTC. It codes for CASSPRTGVYTF.

V usage is TRBV6-2 or TRBV6-3 and J usage is TRBJ1-4; the D is unclear. V lost 6 bases to trimming and J lost 0 bases, with 14 bases between them. The CDR3 spans 16 residues. Germline CDR1 is MNHEY and CDR2 is SVGEGT. CDR3: CASSDDGRSTNEKLFF. The CDR3 DNA reads TGTGCCAGCAGCGACGATGGGAGATCAACTAATGAAAAACTGTTTTTT.

This sequence joins TRBV6-5 and TRBJ2-1, with TRBD2 matching 11 bases. The trim removed 2 bases at V and 7 bases at J, leaving 4 bases unmatched. The CDR3 loop spans 15 amino acids. CDR1 is MNHEY, CDR2 SVGAGI, per germline. The CDR3 is CASSYELAGVNEQFF. In nucleotides, the CDR3 is TGTGCCAGCAGTTACGAACTAGCGGGAGTAAATGAGCAGTTCTTC.

The chain employs TRBV2 and TRBJ2-1; possibly TRBD2 for D (6 bases). The CDR3 has 12 amino acids. Germline CDR1 is SNHLY and CDR2 is FYNNEI. Trimming took 11 bases from V and 5 from J, leaving 13 bases between them. The DNA of the CDR3 is TGTGCCTCGACGGGCGGGAACAATGAGCAGTTCTTC. It codes for CASTGGNNEQFF.

This clone occurred a few times. V usage is TRBV11-3 and J usage is TRBJ1-3; tentative D call: TRBD1 (5 bases). There are 14 residues in the CDR3. Germline CDR1 reads SGHNT; CDR2 reads YENEEA. Trimming took off 5 bases at V and 2 bases at J, with 10 bases between the two ends. CDR3 sequence (DNA): TGTGCCAGCAGCCCCCTCAGGGCTGGAAACACCATATATTTT. Its translation is CASSPLRAGNTIYF.

The chain combines TRBV3-1 (or the pseudogene TRBV3-2) with TRBJ2-5; maybe TRBD1 (9 bases). The germline V gene encodes CDR1 LGHDT and CDR2 YNNKEL (reference sequence). The CDR3 length is 15 residues. Between the trimmed V and J ends, which lost 4 bases and 4 bases, there was a span of 16 bases. CDR3 residues: CASSLAGQGIETQYF. The CDR3 bases are TGTGCCAGCAGCCTAGCGGGACAGGGAATAGAGACCCAGTACTTC.

The J gene is TRBJ1-4, the V gene TRBV4-2, with 9 nucleotides matching TRBD1. Unmatched junction bases numbered 1, after V lost 0 bases and J lost 5 bases. The CDR3 is 15 residues long. Per germline, CDR1 LGHNA and CDR2 YNFKEQ. As DNA, the CDR3 is TGTGCCAGCAGCCAAGATGGGACAGGGAATGAAAAACTGTTTTTT. Its protein product is CASSQDGTGNEKLFF.

The rearrangement uses TRBV5-1 and TRBJ2-7; 7 positions agree with TRBD2. V dropped 0 bases and J dropped 5; count of bases not matched to a gene: 14. Germline CDR1 reads SGHRS; CDR2 reads YFSETQ. The CDR3 loop spans 17 amino acids. The CDR3 DNA follows: TGCGCCAGCAGCTTGGTGCAAGGGAGGGCTACGGGAGACGAGCAGTACTTC. Protein product: CASSLVQGRATGDEQYF.

V and J are TRBV7-9 and TRBJ2-7, with TRBD1 identical over 9 bases. The V and J ends lost 5 bases and 4 bases, in that order; junction bases with no gene match: 9. Germline lookup yields CDR1 SEHNR and CDR2 FQNEAQ (reference sequence). The CDR3 runs to 15 residues. CDR3 sequence (DNA): TGTGCCAGCAGCCAGACCGGGACAGGGTTTTACGAGCAGTACTTC. Translating gives CASSQTGTGFYEQYF.

This chain uses TRBV12-3 or TRBV12-4 with TRBJ1-1; D is unclear. Trimming shortened V by 3 bases and J by 11 bases, and 16 bases separated the two germline ends. The CDR3 runs 13 residues. This CDR3 reads CASSLNRRILAFF. CDR3 DNA sequence: TGTGCCAGCAGTTTGAACAGACGTATCCTCGCTTTCTTT.

This clone was observed a handful of times. V and J are TRBV27 and TRBJ1-2; D may be TRBD1 (6 bases). Germline CDR1 and CDR2: MNHEY and SMNVEV (reference sequence). The CDR3 covers 12 residues. The V gene lost 3 bases and the J gene lost 6 bases, with 8 bases spanning the gap. The CDR3 sequence is CASSFSGDGYTF. CDR3 sequence (DNA): TGTGCCAGCAGTTTCTCAGGGGATGGCTACACCTTC.

V and J are TRBV30 and TRBJ2-7, with D perhaps TRBD2 (6 bases). CDR3 size: 11 residues. CDR1 GTSNPN and CDR2 SVGIG come from the germline V gene (reference sequence). V was clipped by 5 bases and J by 6 bases, with 11 bases between them. CDR3 loop: CAWGTRGEQYF. The CDR3 bases are TGTGCCTGGGGGACTCGAGGCGAGCAGTACTTC.

This chain connects TRBV24-1 to TRBJ1-2, with 10 bases fitting TRBD1. The CDR3 loop spans 14 amino acids. CDR1 is KGHDR and CDR2 is SFDVKD in the germline V gene. V shed 5 bases, J shed 7 bases, and the junction held 6 bases outside the gene matches. This chain's CDR3 is CATSAGTGEGGYTF. CDR3 nucleotides: TGTGCCACCAGTGCCGGGACAGGGGAGGGTGGCTACACCTTC.

V is TRBV6-5 and J is TRBJ2-1; the D is unclear. CDR1 is MNHEY, CDR2 SVGAGI, per germline. This CDR3 contains 12 residues. V was cut by 4 bases and J by 6 bases, with 7 bases left in between. The CDR3 DNA follows: TGTGCCAGCAGTTCGGAGATCAATGAGCAGTTCTTC. It encodes CASSSEINEQFF.

The V and J genes are TRBV19 and TRBJ2-1; 8 bases fit TRBD2. Germline lookup yields CDR1 LNHDA and CDR2 SQIVND (reference sequence). The CDR3 spans 13 residues. Unmatched junction bases numbered 4, after V lost 3 bases and J lost 9 bases. CDR3: CASSMGLGSEQFF. CDR3 nucleotide sequence: TGTGCCAGTAGTATGGGACTAGGTAGTGAGCAGTTCTTC.

The rearrangement uses TRBV11-2 and TRBJ2-7; weak D call: TRBD1 (6 bases). Germline lookup yields CDR1 SGHAT and CDR2 FQNNGV. The CDR3 consists of 13 residues. Deletions cut 1 base from V and 6 bases from J, with 10 bases between. The CDR3 DNA reads as TGTGCCAGCAGCTTAGGTCCAGGGGCCGAGCAGTACTTC. Its translation: CASSLGPGAEQYF.

Turning to this clone: A read error may account for a junction end that differs from germline. This chain links TRBV28 with TRBJ2-7; TRBD2 aligns across 10 bases. The CDR3 spans 12 residues. Looked up from germline, CDR1 is MDHEN and CDR2 is SYDVKM. The CDR3 protein is CASSDTSGNVDF. DNA for the CDR3: TGTGCCAGCAGTGATACTAGCGGGAATGTGGACTTC.

The table lists this clone with a few counts. V is TRBV10-3 and J is TRBJ2-7; tentative D call: TRBD1 (6 bases). V was cut by 2 bases and J by 3 bases, with 11 bases left in between. The CDR3 extends over 14 amino acids. The germline gives CDR1 ENHRY, CDR2 SYGVKD. Here the CDR3 DNA reads TGTGCCATCAGTGAGAGGGCACAGGGCTACGAGCAGTACTTC. This codes for CAISERAQGYEQYF.